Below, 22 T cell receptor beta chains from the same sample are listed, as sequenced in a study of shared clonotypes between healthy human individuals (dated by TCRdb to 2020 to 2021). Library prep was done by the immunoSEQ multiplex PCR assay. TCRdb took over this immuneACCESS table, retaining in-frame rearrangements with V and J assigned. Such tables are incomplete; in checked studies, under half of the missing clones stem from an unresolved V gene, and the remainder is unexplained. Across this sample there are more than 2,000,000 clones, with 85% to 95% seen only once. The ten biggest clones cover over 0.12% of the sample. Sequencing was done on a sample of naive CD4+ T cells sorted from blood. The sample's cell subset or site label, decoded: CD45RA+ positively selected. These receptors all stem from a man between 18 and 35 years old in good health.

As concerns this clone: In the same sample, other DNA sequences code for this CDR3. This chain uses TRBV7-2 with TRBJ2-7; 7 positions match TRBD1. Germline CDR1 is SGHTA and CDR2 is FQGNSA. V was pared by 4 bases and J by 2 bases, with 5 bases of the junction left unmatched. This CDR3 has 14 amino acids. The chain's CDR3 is CASSSGTVTYEQYF. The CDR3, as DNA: TGTGCCAGCAGCTCAGGGACAGTAACCTACGAGCAGTACTTC.

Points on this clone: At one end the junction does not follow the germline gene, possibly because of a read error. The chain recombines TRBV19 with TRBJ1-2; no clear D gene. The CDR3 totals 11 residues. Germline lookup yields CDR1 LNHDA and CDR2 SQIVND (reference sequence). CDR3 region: CASSANHGYTF. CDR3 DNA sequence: TGTGCCAGTAGTGCTAACCATGGCTACACCTTC. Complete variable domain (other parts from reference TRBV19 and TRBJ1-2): DGGITQSPKYLFRKEGQNVTLSCEQNLNHDAMYWYRQDPGQGLRLIYYSQIVNDFQKGDIAEGYSVSREKKESFPLTVTSAQKNPTAFYLCASSANHGYTFGSGTRLTVV.

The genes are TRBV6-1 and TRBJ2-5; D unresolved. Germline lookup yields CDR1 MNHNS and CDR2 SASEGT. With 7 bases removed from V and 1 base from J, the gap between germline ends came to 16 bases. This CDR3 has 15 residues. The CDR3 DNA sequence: TGTGCCAGCATCCCACCTGGGGATTCCCAAGAGACCCAGTACTTC. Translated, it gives CASIPPGDSQETQYF.

The CDR3 DNA is TGTGCCAGCAGTTACTCGGACAGGGGTTCCCTTGGGGGCTACACCTTC. Its protein is CASSYSDRGSLGGYTF. J is TRBJ1-2 and V is TRBV6-6, with TRBD1 matching over 9 bases. Germline V gene data show CDR1 as MNHNY and CDR2 as SVGAGI (reference sequence). The V and J ends lost 0 bases and 8 bases, in that order; junction bases with no gene match: 10. The CDR3 has 16 residues.

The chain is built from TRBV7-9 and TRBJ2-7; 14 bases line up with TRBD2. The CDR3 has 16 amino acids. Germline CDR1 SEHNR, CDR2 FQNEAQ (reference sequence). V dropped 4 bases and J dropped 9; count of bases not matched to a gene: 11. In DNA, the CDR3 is TGTGCCAGCAGCTCTTCTGGGACTAGCGGGAGAACCGGGCAGTACTTC. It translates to CASSSSGTSGRTGQYF.

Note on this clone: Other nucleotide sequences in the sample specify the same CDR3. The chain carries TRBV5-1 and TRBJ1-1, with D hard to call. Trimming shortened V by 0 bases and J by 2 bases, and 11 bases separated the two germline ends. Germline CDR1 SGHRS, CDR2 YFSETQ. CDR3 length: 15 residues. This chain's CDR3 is CASSLAGGGNTEAFF. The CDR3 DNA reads TGCGCCAGCAGCTTGGCCGGAGGCGGTAACACTGAAGCTTTCTTT.

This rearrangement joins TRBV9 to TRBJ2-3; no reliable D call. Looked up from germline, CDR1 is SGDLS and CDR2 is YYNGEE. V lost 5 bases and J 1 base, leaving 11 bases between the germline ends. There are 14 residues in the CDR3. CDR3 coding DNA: TGTGCCAGCAGTCAGAACCCTGGCACAGATACGCAGTATTTT. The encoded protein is CASSQNPGTDTQYF.

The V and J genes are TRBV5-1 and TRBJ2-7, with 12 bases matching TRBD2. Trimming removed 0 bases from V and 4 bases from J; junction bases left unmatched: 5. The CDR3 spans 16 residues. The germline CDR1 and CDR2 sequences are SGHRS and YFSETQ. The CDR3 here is CASSLDPGTSGYEQYF. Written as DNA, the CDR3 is TGCGCCAGCAGCTTGGACCCCGGGACTAGCGGGTACGAGCAGTACTTC.

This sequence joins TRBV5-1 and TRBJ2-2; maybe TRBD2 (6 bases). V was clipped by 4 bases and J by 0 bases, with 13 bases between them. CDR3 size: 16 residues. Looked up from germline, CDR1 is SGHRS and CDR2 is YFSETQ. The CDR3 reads CASSIGGNANTGELFF. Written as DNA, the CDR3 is TGCGCCAGCAGCATAGGAGGGAACGCGAACACCGGGGAGCTGTTTTTT.

The CDR3 nucleotides read TGTGCCAGCGGGCTAGCGGGAGGAAATGAGCAGTTCTTC. This encodes CASGLAGGNEQFF. V gene TRBV7-9 combines with J gene TRBJ2-1; TRBD2 aligns across 11 bases. This CDR3 has 13 amino acids. V was clipped by 8 bases and J by 7 bases; unmatched bases: 4. The germline CDR1 and CDR2 sequences are SEHNR and FQNEAQ (reference sequence).

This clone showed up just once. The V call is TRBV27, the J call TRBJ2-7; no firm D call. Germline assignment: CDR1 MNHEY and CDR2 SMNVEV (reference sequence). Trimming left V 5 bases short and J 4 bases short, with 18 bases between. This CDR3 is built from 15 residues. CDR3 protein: CASSHKGKVFYEQYF. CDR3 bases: TGTGCCAGCAGTCACAAGGGAAAAGTTTTTTACGAGCAGTACTTC.

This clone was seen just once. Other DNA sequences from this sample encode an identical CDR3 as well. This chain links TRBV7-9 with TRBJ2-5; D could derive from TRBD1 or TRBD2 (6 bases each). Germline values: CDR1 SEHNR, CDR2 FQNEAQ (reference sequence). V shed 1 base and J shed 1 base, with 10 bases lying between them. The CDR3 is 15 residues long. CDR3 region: CASSLDGGRQETQYF. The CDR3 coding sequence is TGTGCCAGCAGCTTAGACGGGGGCCGCCAAGAGACCCAGTACTTC.

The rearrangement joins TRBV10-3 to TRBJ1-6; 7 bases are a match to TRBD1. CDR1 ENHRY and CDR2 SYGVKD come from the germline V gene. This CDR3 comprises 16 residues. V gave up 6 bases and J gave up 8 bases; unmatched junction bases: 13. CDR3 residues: CAISDREIIPHSPLHF. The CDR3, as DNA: TGTGCCATCAGCGACAGGGAAATCATACCTCATTCACCCCTCCACTTT.

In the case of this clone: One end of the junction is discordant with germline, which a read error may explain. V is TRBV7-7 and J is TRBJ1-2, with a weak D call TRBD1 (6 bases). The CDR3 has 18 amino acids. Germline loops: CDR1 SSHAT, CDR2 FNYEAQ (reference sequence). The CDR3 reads CASSAIGAQGPPLGGYTF. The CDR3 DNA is TGTGCTAGCAGCGCTATAGGTGCGCAGGGGCCTCCCCTGGGGGGCTACACCTTC.

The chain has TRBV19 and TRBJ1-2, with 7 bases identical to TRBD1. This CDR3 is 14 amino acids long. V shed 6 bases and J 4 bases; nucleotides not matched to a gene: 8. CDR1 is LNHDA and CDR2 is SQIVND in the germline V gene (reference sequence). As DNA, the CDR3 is TGTGCCAGTAGCCCCGACAGGGTCTTCTATGGCTACACCTTC. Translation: CASSPDRVFYGYTF.

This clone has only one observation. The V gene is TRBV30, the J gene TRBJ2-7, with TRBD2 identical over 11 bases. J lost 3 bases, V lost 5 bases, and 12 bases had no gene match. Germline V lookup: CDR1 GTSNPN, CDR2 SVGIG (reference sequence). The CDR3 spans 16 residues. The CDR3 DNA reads TGTGCCTGGGCCCAGGGGACTAGCGGAGGCATCTACGAGCAGTACTTC. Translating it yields CAWAQGTSGGIYEQYF.

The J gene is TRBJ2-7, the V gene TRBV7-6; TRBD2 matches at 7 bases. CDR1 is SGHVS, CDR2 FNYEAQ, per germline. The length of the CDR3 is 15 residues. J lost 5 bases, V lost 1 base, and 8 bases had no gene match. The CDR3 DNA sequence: TGTGCCAGCAGCTTAGGCGGACTAGGCACCCACGAGCAGTACTTC. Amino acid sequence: CASSLGGLGTHEQYF.

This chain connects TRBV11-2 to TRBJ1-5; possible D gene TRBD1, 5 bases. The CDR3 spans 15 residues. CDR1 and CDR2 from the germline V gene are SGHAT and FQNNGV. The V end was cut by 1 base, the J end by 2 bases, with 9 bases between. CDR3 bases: TGTGCCAGCAGCTTAGGACAGATGGGCAATCAGCCCCAGCATTTT. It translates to CASSLGQMGNQPQHF.

The CDR3 bases are TGTGCCAGTAGTAACCGACAGGCCAATAACTATGGCTACACCTTC. This codes for CASSNRQANNYGYTF. V gene TRBV19 combines with J gene TRBJ1-2, with a weak D call TRBD1 (6 bases). CDR1 is LNHDA, CDR2 SQIVND, per germline (reference sequence). The CDR3 runs 15 residues. V lost 4 bases to trimming and J lost 1 base, with 13 bases between them.

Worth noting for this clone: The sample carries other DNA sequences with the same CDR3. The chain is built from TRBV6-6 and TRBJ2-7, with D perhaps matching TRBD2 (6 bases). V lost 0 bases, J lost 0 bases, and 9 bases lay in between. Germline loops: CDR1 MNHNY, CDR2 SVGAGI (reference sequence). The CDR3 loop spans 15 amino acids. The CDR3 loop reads CASSYSYGSSYEQYF. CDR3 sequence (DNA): TGTGCCAGCAGTTACTCGTACGGGAGCTCCTACGAGCAGTACTTC.

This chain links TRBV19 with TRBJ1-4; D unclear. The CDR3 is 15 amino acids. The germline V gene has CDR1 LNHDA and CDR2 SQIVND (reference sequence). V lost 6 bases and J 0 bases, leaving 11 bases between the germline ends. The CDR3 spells CASSNTATTNEKLFF. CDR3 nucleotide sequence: TGTGCCAGTAGCAATACAGCAACAACTAATGAAAAACTGTTTTTT.

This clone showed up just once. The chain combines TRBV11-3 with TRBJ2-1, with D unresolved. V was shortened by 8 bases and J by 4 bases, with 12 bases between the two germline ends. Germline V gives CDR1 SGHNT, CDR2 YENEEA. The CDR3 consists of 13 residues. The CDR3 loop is CASSRTLYNEQFF. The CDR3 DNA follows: TGTGCCAGCTCACGGACCCTGTACAATGAGCAGTTCTTC.